Below, 7 T cell receptor beta chains from the same sample are listed, as sequenced in a study of siplizumab effects on memory and regulatory T cells. Using immunoSEQ multiplex PCR, the repertoire was profiled, and TCRdb retains in-frame clones only, with some absent. This table holds around 100,000 clones, about nine tenths found once. Sequencing was performed on CD4+ T cells sorted from blood. These receptors came from a human donor in good health. Some clones in this sample may be carry-over from other donors' samples.

CDR3 sequence: CASSMGLPGSNTGELFF. The CDR3 DNA reads as TGTGCCAGTAGTATGGGTTTACCGGGATCGAACACCGGGGAGCTGTTTTTT. The rearrangement uses TRBV19 and TRBJ2-2; perhaps TRBD2 as D (5 bases). The CDR3 runs to 17 residues. The germline V gene encodes CDR1 LNHDA and CDR2 SQIVND (reference sequence). Trimming pared 3 bases from V and 0 bases from J, leaving 14 bases between.

The rearrangement uses TRBV7-6 and TRBJ2-1; 7 bases are shared with TRBD2. After removal of 1 base from V and 1 base from J, the junction contained 10 bases not matched to a gene. The CDR3 contains 18 residues. Germline V gives CDR1 SGHVS, CDR2 FNYEAQ. CDR3 coding DNA: TGTGCCAGCAGCTTAGGACCCAGGACTAGGATATCCTACAATGAGCAGTTCTTC. Protein product: CASSLGPRTRISYNEQFF.

The rearrangement links TRBV10-1 to TRBJ2-3; 7 bases align to TRBD2. V lost 4 bases, J lost 4 bases, and 5 bases stayed unmatched. The CDR3 totals 14 residues. Germline values: CDR1 WNHNN, CDR2 SYGVQD (reference sequence). This CDR3 is CASSVAGVSDTQYF. The CDR3 nucleotides are TGCGCCAGCAGTGTGGCGGGAGTATCAGATACGCAGTATTTT.

V and J are TRBV7-9 and TRBJ2-7; D unresolved. V lost 5 bases and J lost 0, with 11 bases in between. Germline-derived CDR1 and CDR2 are SEHNR and FQNEAQ (reference sequence). This CDR3 is 14 amino acids long. This CDR3 reads CASSPRAASYEQYF. As DNA, the CDR3 is TGTGCCAGCAGCCCCCGAGCAGCCTCCTACGAGCAGTACTTC.

This chain joins TRBV7-9 and TRBJ2-1, with D unclear. Trimming pared 5 bases from V and 1 base from J, leaving 12 bases between. The CDR3 consists of 15 residues. Germline V gives CDR1 SEHNR, CDR2 FQNEAQ (reference sequence). The CDR3 DNA is TGTGCCAGCAGCCCAAACAAGGGTTCCTACAATGAGCAGTTCTTC. Amino acid sequence: CASSPNKGSYNEQFF.

To note about this clone: At one end, the junction sequence differs from germline, possibly due to a read error. The chain combines TRBV28 with TRBJ1-5; D not certain. The CDR3 sequence is 18 residues long. Germline V gives CDR1 MDHEN, CDR2 SYDVKM. CDR3 loop: CASSSTARRAVSNRPQHF. In DNA form, the CDR3 reads TGTGCCAGCAGTTCAACAGCCCGCCGGGCCGTTAGCAATCGGCCCCAGCATTTT. The full variable domain, its missing parts supplied by reference TRBV28 and TRBJ1-5, is DVKVTQSSRYLVKRTGEKVFLECVQDMDHENMFWYRQDPGLGLRLIYFSYDVKMKEKGDIPEGYSVSREKKERFSLILESASTNQTSMYLCASSSTARRAVSNRPQHFGDGTRLSIL.

The chain has TRBV28 and TRBJ2-3; 9 nucleotides agree with TRBD1. Per the germline V gene, CDR1 is MDHEN and CDR2 is SYDVKM. V was pared by 4 bases and J by 3 bases, with 5 bases of the junction left unmatched. The CDR3 has 15 residues. The CDR3 DNA is TGTGCCAGCAGTTCTCGGGACAGGGAGACAGATACGCAGTATTTT. This encodes CASSSRDRETDTQYF.